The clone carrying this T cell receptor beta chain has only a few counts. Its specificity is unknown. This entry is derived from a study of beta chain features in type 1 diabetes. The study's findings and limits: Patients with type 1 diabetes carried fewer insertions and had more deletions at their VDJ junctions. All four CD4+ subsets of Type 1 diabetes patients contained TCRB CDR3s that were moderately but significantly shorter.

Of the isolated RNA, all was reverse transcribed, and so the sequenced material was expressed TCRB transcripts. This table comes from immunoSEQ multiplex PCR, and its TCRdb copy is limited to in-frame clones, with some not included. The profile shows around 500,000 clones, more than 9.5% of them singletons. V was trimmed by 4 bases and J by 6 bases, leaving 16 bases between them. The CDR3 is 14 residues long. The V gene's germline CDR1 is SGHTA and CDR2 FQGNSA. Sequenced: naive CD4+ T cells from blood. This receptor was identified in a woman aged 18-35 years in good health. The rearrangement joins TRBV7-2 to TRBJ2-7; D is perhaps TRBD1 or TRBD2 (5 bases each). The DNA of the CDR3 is TGTGCCAGCAGCTCTCGGGGTTTGGGGCTCGAGCAGTACTTC. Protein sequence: CASSSRGLGLEQYF. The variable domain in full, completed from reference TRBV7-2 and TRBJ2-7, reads GAGVSQSPSNKVTEKGKDVELRCDPISGHTALYWYRQSLGQGLEFLIYFQGNSAPDKSGLPSDRFSAERTGGSVSTLTIQRTQQEDSAVYLCASSSRGLGLEQYFGPGTRLTVT.